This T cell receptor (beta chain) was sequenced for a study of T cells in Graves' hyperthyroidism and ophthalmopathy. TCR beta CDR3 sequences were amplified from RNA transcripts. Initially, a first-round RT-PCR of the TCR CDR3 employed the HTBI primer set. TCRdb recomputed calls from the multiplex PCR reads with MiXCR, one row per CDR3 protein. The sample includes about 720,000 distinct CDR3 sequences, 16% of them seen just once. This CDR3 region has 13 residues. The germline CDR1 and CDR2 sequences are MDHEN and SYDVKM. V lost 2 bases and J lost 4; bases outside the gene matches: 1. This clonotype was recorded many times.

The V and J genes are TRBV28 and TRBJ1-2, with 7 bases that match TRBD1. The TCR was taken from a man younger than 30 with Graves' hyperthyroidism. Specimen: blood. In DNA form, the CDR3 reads TGTGCCAGCAGTTTAGGACAGGTCTATGGCTACACCTTC. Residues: CASSLGQVYGYTF.